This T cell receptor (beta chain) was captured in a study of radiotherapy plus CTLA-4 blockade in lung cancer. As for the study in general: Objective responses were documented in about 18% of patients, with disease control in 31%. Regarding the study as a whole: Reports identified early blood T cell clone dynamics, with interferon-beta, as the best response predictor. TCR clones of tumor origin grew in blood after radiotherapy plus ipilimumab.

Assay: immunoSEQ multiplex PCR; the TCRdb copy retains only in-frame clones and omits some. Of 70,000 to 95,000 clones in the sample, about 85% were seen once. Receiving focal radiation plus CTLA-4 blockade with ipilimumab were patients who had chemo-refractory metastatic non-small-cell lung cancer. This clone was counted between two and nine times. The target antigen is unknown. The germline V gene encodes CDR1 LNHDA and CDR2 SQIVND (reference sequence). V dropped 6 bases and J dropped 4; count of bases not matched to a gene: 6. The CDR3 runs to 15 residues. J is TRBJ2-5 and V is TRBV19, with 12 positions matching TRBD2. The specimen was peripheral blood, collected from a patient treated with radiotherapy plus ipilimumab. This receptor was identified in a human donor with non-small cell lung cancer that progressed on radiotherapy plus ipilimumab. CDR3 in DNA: TGTGCCAGTAGGCGAACTAGCGGGAGGCCAGAGACCCAGTACTTC. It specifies CASRRTSGRPETQYF.